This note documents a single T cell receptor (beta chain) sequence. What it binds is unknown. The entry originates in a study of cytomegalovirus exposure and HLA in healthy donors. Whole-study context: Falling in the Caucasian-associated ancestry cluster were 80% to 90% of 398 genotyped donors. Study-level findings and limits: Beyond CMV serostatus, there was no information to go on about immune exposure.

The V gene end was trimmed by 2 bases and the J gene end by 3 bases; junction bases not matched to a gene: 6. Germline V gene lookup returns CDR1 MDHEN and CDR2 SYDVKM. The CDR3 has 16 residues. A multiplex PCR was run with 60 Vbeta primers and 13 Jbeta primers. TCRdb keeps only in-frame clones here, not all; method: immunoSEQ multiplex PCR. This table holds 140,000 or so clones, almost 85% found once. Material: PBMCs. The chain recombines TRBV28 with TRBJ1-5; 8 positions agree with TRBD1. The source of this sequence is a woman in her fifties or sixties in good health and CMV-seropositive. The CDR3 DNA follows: TGTGCCAGCAGTTTAGGACAGGGCTTTAACAATCAGCCCCAGCATTTT. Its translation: CASSLGQGFNNQPQHF.